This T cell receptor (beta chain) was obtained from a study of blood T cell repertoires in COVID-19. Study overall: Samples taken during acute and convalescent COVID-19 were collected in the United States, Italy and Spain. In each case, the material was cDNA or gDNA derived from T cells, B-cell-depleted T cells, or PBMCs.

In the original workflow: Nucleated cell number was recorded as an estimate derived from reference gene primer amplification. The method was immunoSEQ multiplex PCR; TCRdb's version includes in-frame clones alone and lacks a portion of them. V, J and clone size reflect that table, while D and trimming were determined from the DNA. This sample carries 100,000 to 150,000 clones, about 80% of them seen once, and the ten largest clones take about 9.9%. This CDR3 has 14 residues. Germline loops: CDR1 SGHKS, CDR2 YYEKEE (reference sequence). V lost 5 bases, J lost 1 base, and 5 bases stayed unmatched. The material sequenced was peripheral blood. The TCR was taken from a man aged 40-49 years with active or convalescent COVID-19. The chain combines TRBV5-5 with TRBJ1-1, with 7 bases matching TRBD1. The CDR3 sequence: CASSRTGPNTEAFF. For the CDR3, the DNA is TGTGCCAGCAGTAGGACAGGCCCGAACACTGAAGCTTTCTTT.